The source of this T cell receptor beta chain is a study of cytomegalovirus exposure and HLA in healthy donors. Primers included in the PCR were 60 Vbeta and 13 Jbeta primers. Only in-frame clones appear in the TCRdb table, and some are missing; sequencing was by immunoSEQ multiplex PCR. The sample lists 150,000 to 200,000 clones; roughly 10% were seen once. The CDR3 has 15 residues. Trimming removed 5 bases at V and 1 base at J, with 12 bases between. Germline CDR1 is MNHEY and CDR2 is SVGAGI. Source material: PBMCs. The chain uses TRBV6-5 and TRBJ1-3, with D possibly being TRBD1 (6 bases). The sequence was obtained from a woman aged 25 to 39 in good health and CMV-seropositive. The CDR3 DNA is TGTGCCAGCAGTCCAACAGGGAAATCTGGAAACACCATATATTTT. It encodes CASSPTGKSGNTIYF.